The 6 T cell receptor beta chains below come from one sample, sequenced in a study of blood T cell repertoires in COVID-19. Generated by immunoSEQ multiplex PCR, the TCRdb table keeps only in-frame clones and is missing some. The sample lists almost 400,000 clones; over 75% were seen once. Sequencing was performed on peripheral blood. These receptors originate from a woman aged 60 to 75 with COVID-19, enrolled during active disease.

The chain has TRBV4-2 and TRBJ2-1; D is perhaps TRBD1 (6 bases). Germline V gives CDR1 LGHNA, CDR2 YNFKEQ. V was trimmed by 4 bases and J by 5 bases, leaving 15 bases between them. CDR3 length: 15 amino acids. CDR3: CASSLFQGTDNEQFF. The CDR3 DNA sequence: TGTGCCAGCAGCCTCTTTCAGGGGACGGACAATGAGCAGTTCTTC.

The chain is built from TRBV11-2 and TRBJ2-7, with 7 bases fitting TRBD1. The CDR3 has 15 amino acids. The germline CDR1 and CDR2 sequences are SGHAT and FQNNGV. V shed 3 bases, J shed 3 bases, and the junction held 8 bases outside the gene matches. The CDR3 spells CASSFQAGGFYEQYF. The CDR3 nucleotides are TGTGCCAGCAGCTTCCAGGCAGGGGGATTCTACGAGCAGTACTTC.

CDR3 sequence reads: CATSRDWGVEAFF. The CDR3 region has the DNA TGTGCCACCAGCAGAGACTGGGGAGTGGAAGCTTTCTTT. The J gene is TRBJ1-1, the V gene TRBV15; D gene uncertain. V lost 0 bases and J lost 8, with 10 bases in between. The CDR3 totals 13 residues. CDR1 and CDR2 (germline): LNHNV, YYDKDF (reference sequence). The entire variable domain, with the rest obtained from reference TRBV15 and TRBJ1-1, is as follows: DAMVIQNPRYQVTQFGKPVTLSCSQTLNHNVMYWYQQKSSQAPKLLFHYYDKDFNNEADTPDNFQSRRPNTSFCFLDIRSPGLGDTAMYLCATSRDWGVEAFFGQGTRLTVV.

V gene TRBV5-1 combines with J gene TRBJ1-4; a possible D gene is TRBD1 (5 bases). Between the trimmed V and J ends, which lost 4 bases and 0 bases, there was a span of 10 bases. CDR3 length: 15 amino acids. Germline lookup yields CDR1 SGHRS and CDR2 YFSETQ. This chain's CDR3 is CASSRAGATNEKLFF. DNA of the CDR3: TGCGCCAGCAGCCGCGCGGGGGCAACTAATGAAAAACTGTTTTTT.

The V and J genes are TRBV5-5 and TRBJ1-6; D not certain. The germline gives CDR1 SGHKS, CDR2 YYEKEE (reference sequence). Trimming took 0 bases from V and 8 from J, leaving 9 bases between them. The CDR3 is 14 amino acids. The CDR3 nucleotides are TGTGCCAGCAGCTTGGCAGATTCTCATTCACCCCTCCACTTT. As protein: CASSLADSHSPLHF.

CDR3 sequence reads: CASSHREGTEAFF. CDR3 nucleotide sequence: TGCGCCAGCAGCCACAGGGAAGGCACTGAAGCTTTCTTT. The rearrangement joins TRBV10-2 to TRBJ1-1, with D perhaps TRBD1 (6 bases). Trimming took off 6 bases at V and 4 bases at J, with 12 bases between the two ends. In germline, CDR1 is WSHSY, CDR2 SAAADI. CDR3 length: 13 amino acids.